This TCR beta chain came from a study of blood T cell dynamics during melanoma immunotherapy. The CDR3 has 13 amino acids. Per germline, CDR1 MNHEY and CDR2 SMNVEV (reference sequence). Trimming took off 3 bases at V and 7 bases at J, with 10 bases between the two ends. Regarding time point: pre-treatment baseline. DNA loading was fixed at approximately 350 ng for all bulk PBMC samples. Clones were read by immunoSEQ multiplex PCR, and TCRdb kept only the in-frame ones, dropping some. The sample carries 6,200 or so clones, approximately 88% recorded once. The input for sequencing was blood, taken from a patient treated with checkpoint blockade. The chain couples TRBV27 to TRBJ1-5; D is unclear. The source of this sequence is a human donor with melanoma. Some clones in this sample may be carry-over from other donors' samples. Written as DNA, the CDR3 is TGTGCCAGCAGTTTGTGGGGAAAGCAGCCCCAGCATTTT. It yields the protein CASSLWGKQPQHF.